These 16 T cell receptor beta chains originate from one sample sequenced in a study of blood T cell repertoires in COVID-19 (dated by TCRdb to 2018 to 2021). The method behind the library was the immunoSEQ multiplex PCR assay. TCRdb stores this immuneACCESS table with in-frame sequences only. Part of the clones is absent; in the studies checked, under half of the shortfall reflects unresolved V genes, and no reason is known for the rest. In all, the sample holds 350,000 or so clones, and more than 90% of those were seen once. Less than 20% of the sample rests with the top ten. The specimen sequenced was PBMCs or T cells enriched from blood (not recorded which). All receptors derive from a woman in her 30s who had recovered from COVID-19.

The gene calls are TRBV15 and TRBJ1-3, with D possibly TRBD1 on 5 matching bases. CDR1 and CDR2 (germline): LNHNV, YYDKDF (reference sequence). The CDR3 is 15 amino acids. V was cut by 0 bases and J by 2 bases, with 8 bases left in between. The CDR3, as DNA: TGTGCCACCAGCAGAGACACAGGTGCTGGAAACACCATATATTTT. The encoded protein is CATSRDTGAGNTIYF.

The table lists this clone with many counts. The gene calls are TRBV10-3 and TRBJ2-7; D uncertain. The CDR3 has 14 amino acids. The V gene lost 0 bases and the J gene lost 2 bases, with 8 bases spanning the gap. Germline CDR1 reads ENHRY; CDR2 reads SYGVKD. The DNA of the CDR3 is TGTGCCATCAGTGAGTCGATAACTACCTACGAGCAGTACTTC. Translating gives CAISESITTYEQYF.

This clone has only a few counts. The chain is built from TRBV27 and TRBJ2-7; tentatively, D is TRBD1 (5 bases). The germline V gene has CDR1 MNHEY and CDR2 SMNVEV (reference sequence). The CDR3 length is 14 residues. The V end lost 4 bases, the J end lost 3 bases, and 13 bases lay between the germline ends. The CDR3 DNA reads as TGTGCCAGCAGTTACCCCACAGGTCACTACGAGCAGTACTTC. It codes for CASSYPTGHYEQYF.

This sequence joins TRBV3-1 (or the pseudogene TRBV3-2) and TRBJ2-1; weak D call: TRBD1 (6 bases). CDR1 LGHDT and CDR2 YNNKEL come from the germline V gene (reference sequence). V lost 1 base to trimming and J lost 12 bases, with 16 bases between them. The CDR3 has 14 residues. CDR3 region: CASSQVNQGLWQFF. The DNA of the CDR3 is TGTGCCAGCAGCCAAGTAAATCAGGGGCTATGGCAGTTCTTC.

The genes are TRBV3-1 (or the pseudogene TRBV3-2) and TRBJ1-2; D gene unclear. Deletions cut 4 bases from V and 6 bases from J, with 9 bases between. Germline CDR1 and CDR2: LGHDT and YNNKEL (reference sequence). The CDR3 spans 12 residues. The CDR3 spells CASSPREHGYTF. Here the CDR3 DNA reads TGTGCCAGCAGCCCGAGGGAGCATGGCTACACCTTC.

A word on this clone: Distinct nucleotide sequences in the sample also encode this CDR3. The chain recombines TRBV19 with TRBJ1-4; no clear D gene. In germline, CDR1 is LNHDA, CDR2 SQIVND (reference sequence). V lost 6 bases, J lost 5 bases, and 10 bases lay in between. This CDR3 is 13 amino acids long. Here the CDR3 DNA reads TGTGCCAGTAGCATCGGAGGGAATGAAAAACTGTTTTTT. Translating gives CASSIGGNEKLFF.

CDR3 sequence reads: CATSRARSGTQLEQYF. CDR3 bases: TGTGCCACCAGCAGAGCTCGGAGCGGGACCCAGTTAGAGCAGTACTTC. The chain has TRBV15 and TRBJ2-7; TRBD2 aligns across 7 bases. The CDR3 totals 16 residues. Germline V lookup: CDR1 LNHNV, CDR2 YYDKDF (reference sequence). V trimming: 1 base; J trimming: 7 bases; junction bases outside the gene matches: 13.

This clone was detected only once. This chain connects TRBV19 to TRBJ1-4; possibly TRBD1 for D (5 bases). V was clipped by 4 bases and J by 8 bases, with 17 bases between them. Germline loops: CDR1 LNHDA, CDR2 SQIVND (reference sequence). This CDR3 has 15 amino acids. This CDR3 is CASSSGPLSGEKLFF. The CDR3 DNA sequence: TGTGCCAGTAGTAGCGGACCACTATCAGGGGAAAAACTGTTTTTT.

This clone has a single count. The chain has TRBV5-1 and TRBJ1-4, with 8 nucleotides matching TRBD1. The germline CDR1 and CDR2 sequences are SGHRS and YFSETQ. With V trimmed by 0 bases and J by 7 bases, 8 bases remained unmatched. The CDR3 is 16 amino acids. The CDR3 loop reads CASSLAGTGFGEKLFF. The CDR3 DNA sequence: TGCGCCAGCAGCTTGGCCGGGACAGGTTTCGGTGAAAAACTGTTTTTT.

This chain connects TRBV11-1 to TRBJ2-3; TRBD2 matches at 8 bases. Germline CDR1 is SGHAT and CDR2 is FQDESV (reference sequence). V lost 5 bases and J lost 6; bases outside the gene matches: 7. The CDR3 sequence is 14 residues long. CDR3 region: CASSPGTRADTQYF. CDR3 sequence (DNA): TGTGCCAGCAGCCCCGGGACTAGAGCGGATACGCAGTATTTT.

The chain combines TRBV7-2 with TRBJ2-7, with D possibly matching TRBD1 (7 bases). The V end lost 3 bases, the J end lost 7 bases, and 25 bases lay between the germline ends. The germline V gene encodes CDR1 SGHTA and CDR2 FQGNSA. This CDR3 region has 17 residues. CDR3 DNA: TGTGCCAGCAGCTTGCGAACAGGAGGGGGCGCGACGAGGGAGCAGTACTTC. This sequence encodes CASSLRTGGGATREQYF.

The chain combines TRBV19 with TRBJ1-5, with TRBD1 identical over 11 bases. In germline, CDR1 is LNHDA, CDR2 SQIVND (reference sequence). This CDR3 contains 15 residues. Trimming at V came to 1 base and at J to 6 bases, leaving 2 bases not matched to a gene. CDR3 DNA sequence: TGTGCCAGTAGTATAGGGACAGGGGGCATTCAGCCCCAGCATTTT. The encoded protein is CASSIGTGGIQPQHF.

The gene calls are TRBV19 and TRBJ1-5; D is perhaps TRBD1 (5 bases). V dropped 4 bases and J dropped 5 bases, with 12 bases sitting between them. CDR1 is LNHDA, CDR2 SQIVND, per germline (reference sequence). This CDR3 has 14 amino acids. The CDR3 sequence is CASSTTGTYQPQHF. DNA of the CDR3: TGTGCCAGTAGTACTACCGGGACTTATCAGCCCCAGCATTTT.

The chain links TRBV5-5 to TRBJ1-1; 10 nucleotides line up with TRBD1. CDR3 length: 13 residues. CDR1 is SGHKS, CDR2 YYEKEE, per germline (reference sequence). V lost 4 bases, J lost 6 bases, and 3 bases stayed unmatched. The CDR3 loop is CASSPDRGSEAFF. DNA for the CDR3: TGTGCCAGCAGCCCGGACAGGGGGTCTGAAGCTTTCTTT. Complete variable domain (other parts from reference TRBV5-5 and TRBJ1-1): DAGVTQSPTHLIKTRGQQVTLRCSPISGHKSVSWYQQVLGQGPQFIFQYYEKEERGRGNFPDRFSARQFPNYSSELNVNALLLGDSALYLCASSPDRGSEAFFGQGTRLTVV.

The rearrangement links TRBV28 to TRBJ2-1, with TRBD2 identical over 8 bases. CDR3 length equals 16 residues. Germline V CDR1 and CDR2: MDHEN, SYDVKM. V dropped 5 bases and J dropped 9; count of bases not matched to a gene: 15. The CDR3 spells CASSPLPRTSRGEQFF. In nucleotides, the CDR3 is TGTGCCAGCAGTCCCCTTCCTAGGACTAGCAGGGGTGAGCAGTTCTTC.

In DNA, the CDR3 is TGTGCCAGCAGTGAAATACAGGGGCTTGGCTCACCCCTCCACTTT. Protein sequence: CASSEIQGLGSPLHF. This chain links TRBV2 with TRBJ1-6, with 7 bases lining up with TRBD1. The CDR3 is made up of 15 amino acids. Trimming removed 2 bases from V and 10 bases from J; junction bases left unmatched: 8. In germline, CDR1 is SNHLY, CDR2 FYNNEI.